This T cell receptor (beta chain) was recovered during a study of blood T cell repertoires in COVID-19. Study as a whole: The analysed material was cDNA or gDNA that came from T cells, B-cell-depleted T cells, or PBMCs.

Per the study methods: Amplification of reference gene primers was used by the study to estimate nucleated cell counts. Data came from immunoSEQ multiplex PCR; TCRdb stores just in-frame clones and leaves some out. V and J calls plus clone size are reproduced from that table; the DNA served to infer D and trimming. The profile shows a few hundred thousand clones, almost 85% of them singletons. The sequenced sample consisted of peripheral blood. This sequence originates from a man in his fifties with active or convalescent COVID-19.

CDR3 loop: CASCPRGTEAFF. In nucleotides, the CDR3 is TGTGCCAGCTGCCCACGAGGCACTGAAGCTTTCTTT. The chain couples TRBV28 to TRBJ1-1, with D hard to call. CDR1 and CDR2 from the germline V gene are MDHEN and SYDVKM. The CDR3 spans 12 residues. Trimming removed 8 bases from V and 4 bases from J, with 11 bases in between.